Each of the 19 T cell receptor beta chains below was sequenced from the same sample in a study of post-analysis software for immune sequencing data. Study outcomes and limitations: A few TRBV segments occurring more often in patients than controls included TRBV5-6, TRBV5-1 and TRBV20-1.

These TCRs are of unknown antigen specificity. Sequencing libraries made from TCR beta cDNA carried unique molecular identifiers. TCRdb processed the PCR reads anew with MiXCR; each CDR3 protein has one entry. The profile shows more than 450,000 distinct CDR3 sequences, roughly two fifths of them singletons. Input material: blood. Receptor source: a girl aged 5 to 17 with multiple sclerosis.

This clonotype was observed a few times. CDR3 sequence reads: CASSESTELEWKGYTF. The CDR3 DNA sequence: TGCGCCAGCAGTGAGTCGACGGAGCTGGAATGGAAGGGCTACACCTTC. The V gene is TRBV10-1, the J gene TRBJ1-2; D gene ambiguous. The germline V gene has CDR1 WNHNN and CDR2 SYGVQD (reference sequence). This CDR3 is 16 amino acids long. Trimming stripped 0 bases from V and 8 bases from J, with 19 bases between.

This rearrangement joins TRBV6-1 to TRBJ2-7, with 13 bases fitting TRBD2. The CDR3 is 16 residues long. The V segment lost 4 bases and the J segment 2 bases; nucleotides outside the gene matches: 5. From germline, CDR1 is MNHNS and CDR2 SASEGT. The CDR3 region is CASSARTSGGTYEQYF. The CDR3 DNA follows: TGTGCCAGCAGTGCCCGGACTAGCGGGGGAACCTACGAGCAGTACTTC.

The chain joins TRBV29-1 to TRBJ1-1; 8 positions match TRBD1. Germline CDR1 and CDR2: SQVTM and ANQGSEA. V lost 7 bases to trimming and J lost 0 bases; unmatched junction nucleotides: 7. This CDR3 has 14 amino acids. The CDR3 is CSAPRTGMNTEAFF. Here the CDR3 DNA reads TGCAGCGCCCCTCGGACAGGGATGAACACTGAAGCTTTCTTT. Looking up the rest from reference TRBV29-1 and TRBJ1-1 gives the full variable domain: SAVISQKPSRDICQRGTSLTIQCQVDSQVTMMFWYRQQPGQSLTLIATANQGSEATYESGFVIDKFPISRPNLTFSTLTVSNMSPEDSSIYLCSAPRTGMNTEAFFGQGTRLTVV.

This chain joins TRBV20-1 and TRBJ2-3; the D is unclear. The CDR3 is made up of 13 amino acids. V lost 3 bases to trimming and J lost 5 bases, with 12 bases between them. The germline V gene encodes CDR1 DFQATT and CDR2 SNEGSKA (reference sequence). The CDR3 DNA reads TGCAGTGCTAGTCCCCCTACTGGAGATACGCAGTATTTT. Protein: CSASPPTGDTQYF.

This clonotype was counted between two and nine times. The V and J genes are TRBV7-2 and TRBJ2-5; D is ambiguous. There are 14 residues in the CDR3. Germline V gives CDR1 SGHTA, CDR2 FQGNSA. V was shortened by 5 bases and J by 4 bases, with 14 bases between the two germline ends. CDR3 bases: TGTGCCAGCAGCGAAGCCTCTACCGGAGAGACCCAGTACTTC. This gives the protein CASSEASTGETQYF.

This clonotype was counted a few times. The rearrangement uses TRBV5-1 and TRBJ2-7; the D gene could be TRBD1 or TRBD2 (5 bases each). Germline CDR1 SGHRS, CDR2 YFSETQ. The CDR3 has 14 residues. Trimming cost V 4 bases and J 4 bases, with 15 bases left between them. The chain's CDR3 is CASSPGRQRYEQYF. For the CDR3, the DNA is TGCGCCAGCAGCCCGGGGCGGCAGCGATACGAGCAGTACTTC.

The J gene is TRBJ2-4, the V gene TRBV29-1; 13 bases fit TRBD2. The germline V gene encodes CDR1 SQVTM and CDR2 ANQGSEA. CDR3 length: 15 amino acids. The ends lost 6 bases at V and 15 bases at J; junction bases unmatched: 17. The CDR3 region is CSVDTSGRARETRYF. CDR3 sequence (DNA): TGCAGCGTGGATACTAGCGGGAGGGCACGAGAGACCCGGTACTTC. The full variable domain, rest sourced from reference TRBV29-1 and TRBJ2-4, is SAVISQKPSRDICQRGTSLTIQCQVDSQVTMMFWYRQQPGQSLTLIATANQGSEATYESGFVIDKFPISRPNLTFSTLTVSNMSPEDSSIYLCSVDTSGRARETRYFGAGTRLSVL.

The CDR3 DNA follows: TGCAGCGCGTGGCAGGACTTGAGCACAGATACGCAGTATTTT. Residues: CSAWQDLSTDTQYF. The rearrangement joins TRBV29-1 to TRBJ2-3, with D perhaps matching TRBD2 (5 bases). CDR1 is SQVTM and CDR2 is ANQGSEA in the germline V gene. The CDR3 loop spans 14 amino acids. Trimming cost V 7 bases and J 0 bases, with 14 bases left between them.

The V call is TRBV7-9, the J call TRBJ2-6; 7 positions match TRBD2. V gave up 3 bases and J gave up 0 bases; unmatched junction bases: 8. The germline V gene has CDR1 SEHNR and CDR2 FQNEAQ (reference sequence). The CDR3 is made up of 18 amino acids. CDR3: CASSFRTSRLSGANVLTF. The CDR3 coding sequence is TGTGCCAGCAGCTTCAGGACTAGTCGTCTCTCTGGGGCCAACGTCCTGACTTTC.

The rearrangement joins TRBV6-1 to TRBJ2-7; D is unclear. The V gene's germline CDR1 is MNHNS and CDR2 SASEGT. This CDR3 has 12 amino acids. Deletions cut 8 bases from V and 1 base from J, with 9 bases between. The DNA for the CDR3 is TGTGCCAGCGGCGGCAGATCCTACGAGCAGTACTTC. Encoded protein: CASGGRSYEQYF.

In this sample, this clonotype turned up a few times. The chain has TRBV12-3 or TRBV12-4 and TRBJ2-7; 8 nucleotides align to TRBD2. J gave up 2 bases and V 4 bases, and 7 bases lay outside the gene matches. CDR3 length: 15 residues. The CDR3 protein is CASSSSGPFPYEQYF. CDR3 in DNA: TGTGCCAGCAGTTCTAGCGGGCCCTTCCCCTACGAGCAGTACTTC.

This clonotype was found many times. The genes are TRBV5-1 and TRBJ2-7; 9 bases map to TRBD1. The germline V gene encodes CDR1 SGHRS and CDR2 YFSETQ. The CDR3 has 14 residues. The J segment lost 7 bases and the V segment lost 0 bases, leaving 5 bases of the junction unmatched. The CDR3 nucleotides are TGCGCCAGCAGCTTGGCACAGGGGGCAGGGGAGCAGTACTTC. Translated, it gives CASSLAQGAGEQYF.

This clonotype was seen a few times. This chain joins TRBV7-2 and TRBJ2-5, with 7 bases identical to TRBD2. CDR3 length: 13 residues. J was trimmed by 4 bases and V by 3 bases; bases with no gene match: 2. In germline, CDR1 is SGHTA, CDR2 FQGNSA. The CDR3 DNA reads TGTGCCAGCAGCTTTACTAGCGTAGAGACCCAGTACTTC. It specifies CASSFTSVETQYF.

This chain connects TRBV5-1 to TRBJ2-5; tentative D call: TRBD2 (6 bases). With the DNA end fitting TRBJ2-7 better, the J assignment may be wrong. The CDR3 consists of 14 residues. Germline lookup yields CDR1 SGHRS and CDR2 YFSETQ. Here the CDR3 DNA reads TGCGCCAGCAGCGAGCGGGTCGATCGCTACGAGCAGTACTTC. It specifies CASSERVDRYEQYF.

This chain links TRBV6-4 with TRBJ1-5; TRBD1 matches at 7 bases. The J segment lost 0 bases and the V segment lost 8 bases, leaving 16 bases of the junction unmatched. Germline values: CDR1 MRHNA, CDR2 SNTAGT. This CDR3 is built from 18 residues. Here the CDR3 reads CASPLGTDRPNSNQPQHF. CDR3 DNA sequence: TGTGCCAGCCCGCTTGGGACAGACAGACCTAATAGCAATCAGCCCCAGCATTTT.

This clonotype showed up just once. The chain couples TRBV10-3 to TRBJ1-2; D unclear. Germline CDR1 and CDR2: ENHRY and SYGVKD. The germline V and J ends were trimmed by 3 bases and 0 bases, with 8 bases remaining between them. The CDR3 is 14 amino acids. CDR3 loop: CAISEIPTNYGYTF. CDR3 bases: TGTGCCATCAGTGAAATACCCACTAACTATGGCTACACCTTC.

V usage is TRBV12-3 or TRBV12-4 and J usage is TRBJ2-7; 14 nucleotides agree with TRBD2. This CDR3 comprises 16 residues. Trimming at V came to 6 bases and at J to 10 bases, leaving 14 bases not matched to a gene. The CDR3 nucleotides are TGTGCCAGCAGATCAAAGGGGGGGACTAGCGGGAGAGATCAGTACTTC. It translates to CASRSKGGTSGRDQYF.

This clonotype was counted a few times. The chain joins TRBV10-3 to TRBJ2-5, with D hard to call. CDR3 size: 12 residues. Deletions cut 5 bases from V and 3 bases from J, with 7 bases between. The germline V gene has CDR1 ENHRY and CDR2 SYGVKD. The CDR3, as DNA: TGTGCCATCAGTACCCCAAAAGAGACCCAGTACTTC. The encoded protein is CAISTPKETQYF.

As DNA, the CDR3 is TGTGCCAGCAGCCAAGAAGGGGCGGGATCGGGGGAGACCCAGTACTTC. The encoded protein is CASSQEGAGSGETQYF. This rearrangement joins TRBV4-2 to TRBJ2-5, with TRBD2 as a possible D gene (6 bases). The germline V and J ends were trimmed by 0 bases and 5 bases, with 16 bases remaining between them. Germline loops: CDR1 LGHNA, CDR2 YNFKEQ. This CDR3 is 16 amino acids long.